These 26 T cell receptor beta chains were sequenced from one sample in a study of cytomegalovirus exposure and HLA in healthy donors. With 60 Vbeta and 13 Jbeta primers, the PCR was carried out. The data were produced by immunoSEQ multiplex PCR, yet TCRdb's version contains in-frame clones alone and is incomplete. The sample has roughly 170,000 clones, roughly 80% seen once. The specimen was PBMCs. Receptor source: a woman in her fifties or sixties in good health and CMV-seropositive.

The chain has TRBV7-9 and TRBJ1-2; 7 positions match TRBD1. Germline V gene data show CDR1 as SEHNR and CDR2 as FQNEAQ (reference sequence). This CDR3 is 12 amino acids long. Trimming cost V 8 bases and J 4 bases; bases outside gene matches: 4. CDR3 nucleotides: TGTGCCAGCGCACAGGGGATCTATGGCTACACCTTC. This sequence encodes CASAQGIYGYTF.

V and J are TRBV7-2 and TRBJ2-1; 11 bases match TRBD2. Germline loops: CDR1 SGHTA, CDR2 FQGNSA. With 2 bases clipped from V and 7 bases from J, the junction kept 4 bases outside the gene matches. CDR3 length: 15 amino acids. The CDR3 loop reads CASSLLAGGRNEQFF. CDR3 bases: TGTGCCAGCAGCTTACTAGCGGGAGGCAGGAATGAGCAGTTCTTC.

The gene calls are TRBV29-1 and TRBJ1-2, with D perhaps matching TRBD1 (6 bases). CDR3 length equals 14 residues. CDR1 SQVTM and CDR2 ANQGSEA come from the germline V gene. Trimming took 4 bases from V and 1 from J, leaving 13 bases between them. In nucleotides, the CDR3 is TGCAGCGTTGGAAGGACAGACTATAACTATGGCTACACCTTC. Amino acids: CSVGRTDYNYGYTF.

Written as DNA, the CDR3 is TGTGCCAGCAGCTTAGTGGTTATAGGGGCCTCGAACCCCTACGAGCAGTACTTC. This gives the protein CASSLVVIGASNPYEQYF. This chain uses TRBV7-2 with TRBJ2-7; possibly TRBD1 for D (5 bases). Germline V gene sequence: CDR1 SGHTA, CDR2 FQGNSA. The CDR3 totals 18 residues. Trimming removed 1 base from V and 2 bases from J, with 21 bases in between.

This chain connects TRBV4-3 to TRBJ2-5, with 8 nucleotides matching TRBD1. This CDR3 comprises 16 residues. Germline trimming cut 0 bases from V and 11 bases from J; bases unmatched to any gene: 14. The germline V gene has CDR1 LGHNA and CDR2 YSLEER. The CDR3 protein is CASSQDRSRGRWEQYF. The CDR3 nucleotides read TGCGCCAGCAGCCAAGATCGAAGCAGGGGGCGCTGGGAGCAGTACTTC.

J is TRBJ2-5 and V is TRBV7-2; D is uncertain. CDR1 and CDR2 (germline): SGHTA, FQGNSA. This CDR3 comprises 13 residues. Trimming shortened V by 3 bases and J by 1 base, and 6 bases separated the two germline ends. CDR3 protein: CASSFTGQETQYF. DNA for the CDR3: TGTGCCAGCAGCTTCACGGGCCAAGAGACCCAGTACTTC.

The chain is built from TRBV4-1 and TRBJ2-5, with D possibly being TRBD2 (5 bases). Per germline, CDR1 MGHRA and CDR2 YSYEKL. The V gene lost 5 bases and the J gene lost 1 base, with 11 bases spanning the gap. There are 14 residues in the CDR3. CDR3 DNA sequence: TGCGCCAGCAGCGAAGCCGGAGGCCAAGAGACCCAGTACTTC. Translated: CASSEAGGQETQYF.

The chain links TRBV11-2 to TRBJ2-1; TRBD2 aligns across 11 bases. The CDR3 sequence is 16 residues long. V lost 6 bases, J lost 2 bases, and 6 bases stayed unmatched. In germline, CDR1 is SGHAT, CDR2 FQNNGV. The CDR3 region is CASRPLAGGPYNEQFF. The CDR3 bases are TGTGCCAGCAGACCGTTAGCGGGGGGGCCCTACAATGAGCAGTTCTTC.

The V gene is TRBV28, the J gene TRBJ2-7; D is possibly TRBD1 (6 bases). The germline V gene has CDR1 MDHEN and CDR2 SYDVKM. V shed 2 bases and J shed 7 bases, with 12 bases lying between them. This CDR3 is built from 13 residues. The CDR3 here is CASSLQGPTEQYF. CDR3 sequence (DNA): TGTGCCAGCAGTTTACAGGGGCCCACTGAGCAGTACTTC.

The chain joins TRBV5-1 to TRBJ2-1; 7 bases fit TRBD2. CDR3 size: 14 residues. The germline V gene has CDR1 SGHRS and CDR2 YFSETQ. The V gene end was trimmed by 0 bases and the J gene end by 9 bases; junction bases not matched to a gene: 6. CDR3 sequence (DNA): TGCGCCAGCAGCTTGGGGCGGGAGAAGGCTGAGCAGTTCTTC. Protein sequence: CASSLGREKAEQFF.

The CDR3 loop is CASSPSGTDTQYF. CDR3 in DNA: TGTGCCAGCAGCCCTAGCGGCACAGATACGCAGTATTTT. The rearrangement joins TRBV7-3 to TRBJ2-3; a weak D match, TRBD2 (6 bases). This CDR3 contains 13 residues. The V gene lost 5 bases and the J gene lost 1 base, with 7 bases spanning the gap. Germline CDR1 SGHTA, CDR2 FQGTGA.

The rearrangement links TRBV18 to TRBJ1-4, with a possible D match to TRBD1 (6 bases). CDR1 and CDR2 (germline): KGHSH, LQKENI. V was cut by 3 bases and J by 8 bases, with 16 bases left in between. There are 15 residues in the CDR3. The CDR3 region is CASSPNQGRVEKLFF. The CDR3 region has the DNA TGTGCCAGCTCACCGAATCAGGGGAGGGTCGAAAAACTGTTTTTT.

CDR3 protein: CASSYTGLMRGETQYF. CDR3 nucleotides: TGTGCCAGCAGCTATACCGGGCTCATGCGCGGGGAGACCCAGTACTTC. V usage is TRBV5-4 and J usage is TRBJ2-5, with D tentatively TRBD2 (5 bases). V gave up 3 bases and J gave up 5 bases, with 20 bases separating them. The CDR3 is made up of 16 amino acids. CDR1 SGHNT and CDR2 YYREEE come from the germline V gene (reference sequence).

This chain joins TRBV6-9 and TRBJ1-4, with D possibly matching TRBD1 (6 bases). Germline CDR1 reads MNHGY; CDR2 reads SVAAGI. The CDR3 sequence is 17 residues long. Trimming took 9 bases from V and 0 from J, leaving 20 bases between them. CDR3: CARINTGNAPTNEKLFF. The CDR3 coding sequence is TGTGCCAGAATAAACACAGGGAATGCCCCAACTAATGAAAAACTGTTTTTT.

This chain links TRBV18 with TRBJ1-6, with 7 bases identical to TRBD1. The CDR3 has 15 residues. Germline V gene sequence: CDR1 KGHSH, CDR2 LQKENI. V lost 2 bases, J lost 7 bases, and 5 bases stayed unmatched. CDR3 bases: TGTGCCAGCTCACCAGGCGGGACAGAGAATTCACCCCTCCACTTT. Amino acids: CASSPGGTENSPLHF.

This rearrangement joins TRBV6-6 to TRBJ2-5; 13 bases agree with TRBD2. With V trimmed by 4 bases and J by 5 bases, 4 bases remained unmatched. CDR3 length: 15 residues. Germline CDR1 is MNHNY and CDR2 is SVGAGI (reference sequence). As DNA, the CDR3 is TGTGCCAGCAGTTCGGGACTAGCGGGAACGGAGACCCAGTACTTC. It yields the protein CASSSGLAGTETQYF.

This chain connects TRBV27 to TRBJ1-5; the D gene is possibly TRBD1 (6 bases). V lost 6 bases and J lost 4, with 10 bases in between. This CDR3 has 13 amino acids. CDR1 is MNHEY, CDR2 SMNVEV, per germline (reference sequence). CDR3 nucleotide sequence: TGTGCCAGCAGGAGGGGGACAAATCAGCCCCAGCATTTT. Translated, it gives CASRRGTNQPQHF.

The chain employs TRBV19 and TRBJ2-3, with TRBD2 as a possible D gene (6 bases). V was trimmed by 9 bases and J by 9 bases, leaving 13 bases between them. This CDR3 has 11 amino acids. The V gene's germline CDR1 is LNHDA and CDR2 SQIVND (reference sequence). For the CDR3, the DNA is TGTGCCAGCCGAGGGACTTTGACGCAGTATTTT. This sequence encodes CASRGTLTQYF. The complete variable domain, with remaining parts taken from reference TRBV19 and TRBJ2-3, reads DGGITQSPKYLFRKEGQNVTLSCEQNLNHDAMYWYRQDPGQGLRLIYYSQIVNDFQKGDIAEGYSVSREKKESFPLTVTSAQKNPTAFYLCASRGTLTQYFGPGTRLTVL.

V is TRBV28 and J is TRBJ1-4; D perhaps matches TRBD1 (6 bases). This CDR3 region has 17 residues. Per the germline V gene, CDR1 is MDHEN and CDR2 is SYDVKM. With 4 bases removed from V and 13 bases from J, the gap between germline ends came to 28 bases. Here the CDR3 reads CASSSPTKTGTKRGLFF. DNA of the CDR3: TGTGCCAGCAGTTCCCCAACAAAGACAGGCACCAAGCGAGGACTGTTTTTT.

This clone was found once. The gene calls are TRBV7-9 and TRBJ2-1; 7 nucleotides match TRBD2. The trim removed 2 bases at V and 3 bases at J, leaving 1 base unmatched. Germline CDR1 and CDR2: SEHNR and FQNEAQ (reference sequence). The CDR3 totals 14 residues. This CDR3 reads CASSLTSDYNEQFF. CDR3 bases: TGTGCCAGCAGCTTAACTAGCGACTACAATGAGCAGTTCTTC.

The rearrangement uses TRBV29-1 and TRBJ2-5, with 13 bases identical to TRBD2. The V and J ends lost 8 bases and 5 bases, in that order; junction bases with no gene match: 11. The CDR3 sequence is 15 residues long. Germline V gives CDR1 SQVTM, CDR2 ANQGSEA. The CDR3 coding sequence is TGCAGCATTACTAGCGGGAGGGCCACGGGTGAGACCCAGTACTTC. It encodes CSITSGRATGETQYF.

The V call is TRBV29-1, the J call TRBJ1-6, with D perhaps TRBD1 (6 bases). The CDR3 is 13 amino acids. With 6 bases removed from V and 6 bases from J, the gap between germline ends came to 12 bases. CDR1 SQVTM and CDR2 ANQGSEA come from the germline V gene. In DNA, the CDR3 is TGCAGCGTGCGACAGGAGCTTAATTCACCCCTCCACTTT. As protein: CSVRQELNSPLHF.

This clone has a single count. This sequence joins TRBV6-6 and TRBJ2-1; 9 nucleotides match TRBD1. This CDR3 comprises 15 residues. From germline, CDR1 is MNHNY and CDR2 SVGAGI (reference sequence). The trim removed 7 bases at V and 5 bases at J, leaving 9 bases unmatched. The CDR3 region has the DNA TGTGCCAGCACAAACCGACAGGGGGGAAACAATGAGCAGTTCTTC. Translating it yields CASTNRQGGNNEQFF.

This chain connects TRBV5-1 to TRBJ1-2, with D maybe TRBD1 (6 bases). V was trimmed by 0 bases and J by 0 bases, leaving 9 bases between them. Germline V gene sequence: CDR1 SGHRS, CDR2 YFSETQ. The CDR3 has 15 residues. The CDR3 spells CASSLGQATNYGYTF. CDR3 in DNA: TGCGCCAGCAGCTTGGGACAGGCCACTAACTATGGCTACACCTTC.

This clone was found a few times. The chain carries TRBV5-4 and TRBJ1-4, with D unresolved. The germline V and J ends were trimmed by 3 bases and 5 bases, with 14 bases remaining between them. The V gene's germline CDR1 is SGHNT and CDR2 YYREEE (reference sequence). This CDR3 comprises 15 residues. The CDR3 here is CASSSYGGSNEKLFF. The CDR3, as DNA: TGTGCCAGCAGCTCCTACGGAGGATCAAATGAAAAACTGTTTTTT. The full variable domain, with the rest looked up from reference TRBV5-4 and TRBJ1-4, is ETGVTQSPTHLIKTRGQQVTLRCSSQSGHNTVSWYQQALGQGPQFIFQYYREEENGRGNFPPRFSGLQFPNYSSELNVNALELDDSALYLCASSSYGGSNEKLFFGSGTQLSVL.

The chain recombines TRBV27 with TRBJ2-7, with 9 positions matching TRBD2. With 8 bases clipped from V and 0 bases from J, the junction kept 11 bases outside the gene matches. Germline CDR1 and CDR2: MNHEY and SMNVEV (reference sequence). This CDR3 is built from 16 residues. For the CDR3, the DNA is TGTGCCAGCGGTAGCCTTAGCGGGAGTGGCTCCTACGAGCAGTACTTC. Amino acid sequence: CASGSLSGSGSYEQYF.